Below, one T cell receptor (beta chain) is given with its context. This clonotype was seen many times. Its antigen is still unknown. The sample holds no much larger clone one base away, and base qualities are not on file. Amplification of TCR beta CDR3 regions was carried out from RNA transcripts. For the first round of RT-PCR on the TCR CDR3, the HTBI primer set was used together with the Qiagen OneStep RT-PCR kit. The libraries were constructed in a second round of multiplex PCR and then size-selected and purified. Sequencing of the libraries was done on an Illumina HiSeq2000 using paired-end 100 bp reads. As for the authors' bioinformatics: SOAPnuke was used to process the raw data, with reads discarded if the reads contained adapters or uncalled bases, had a mean Phred below 15, or lacked an exact constant-primer or identifier match. High-quality paired reads were merged with COPE v1.2.5, and unique nucleotide sequences were defined as clonotypes. MiTCR v1.1 was used to align the clonotypes against IMGT TRBV, TRBD and TRBJ reference segments. The analysis included only V-J combinations with a frequency above 0.0001, which together covered more than 99% of the repertoires. The TCS score was defined as F50 (clonal expansion) divided by E x V (chaos), with BLOSUM62-based TCRdist calculated between CDR3 peptides within each V-J. Welch's t-statistics and random forest reduced around 510 V-J features to roughly 13, which were used in a naive Bayes classifier (R e1071). TCRdb trimmed the raw reads at Q25, called clones with MiXCR and kept productive beta chains. Rows with a matching CDR3 protein are joined into one entry that keeps the most common DNA and genes. The V and J calls come from TCRdb's annotation, not from the publication. This sample lists about 640,000 distinct CDR3 sequences; under 25% were detected once. The ten largest account for 30% to 40% of the sample.

This sample is part of a study of T cells in Graves' hyperthyroidism and ophthalmopathy (dated 2019 in TCRdb). Background on the whole study: Peripheral blood samples were taken at initial diagnosis, before any treatment was given. The study also compared thyroid tissue and blood T-cell repertoires from more than 5 Graves' hyperthyroidism patients. Prospective prediction of ophthalmopathy was tested in an independent validation cohort of some 20 hyperthyroidism patients and 15 to 17 patients who later progressed to ophthalmopathy. The paper describes TCR Vbeta CDR3 sequencing of 140 or so peripheral blood samples, made up of fewer than 50 ophthalmopathy patients, roughly 72 hyperthyroidism patients and 17 progressor patients. Once sampling was done, hyperthyroidism patients were given methimazole at a starting dose of 30 mg daily, whereas ophthalmopathy patients were given high-dose intravenous methylprednisolone. A discovery cohort of approximately 100 patients, approximately 45 with Graves' ophthalmopathy and roughly 59 with stable Graves' hyperthyroidism, was used to find distinguishing TCR V-J signatures. The 95 to 100 discovery patients were randomly split 7:3 into training and test sets. What the work shows at the level of the full study, not this receptor alone: In cross-validation, a model built on a 13 V-J signature told ophthalmopathy apart from stable hyperthyroidism with 87.88% sensitivity and around 83% specificity, and in testing the same model reached 80%/75%. Sample size was not statistically predetermined, and blinding of investigators to group allocation was not performed. Most expanded thyroid clonotypes (frequency above 0.001) were also found in blood, which suggests that blood repertoires may mirror thyroid immune responses. In validation, the model predicted progression to ophthalmopathy with around 71% sensitivity and less than 80% specificity, a median of about six months before onset.

For CDR1 and CDR2, the germline V gene lists MDHEN and SYDVKM. The junction carries 23 bases between V and J, which are trimmed by 6 bases and 8 bases respectively. Its CDR3 holds 16 amino acids, cysteine through phenylalanine. The sequence is cut down to CDR3 DNA, 48 bases in frame from base 1. Ophthalmopathy patients had moderately to severely active disease, with a Clinical Activity Score of 3 or more, a NOSPECS grade of 4 or more, and a disease duration of less than 3 months. Patients with uncontrolled infections, other autoimmune diseases, pregnancy or lactation were excluded. Diagnoses were established on the basis of clinical symptoms, serum thyroxine and TRAb, thyroid ultrasound, and orbital computed tomography. Ficoll-Paque density gradient centrifugation was used to isolate PBMCs from approximately 11 ml of fresh peripheral blood. Total RNA was extracted with Trizol reagent, and quality was checked on an Agilent 2100 Bioanalyzer.

Sequences were obtained from blood. The rearrangement combines TRBV28 with TRBJ2-1, with the D assignment possibly TRBD1 or TRBD2, given 5 matching bases for each. The sequence was obtained from a man aged 30-40 years with Graves' ophthalmopathy. The base sequence is TGTGCCAGCAGCCCCAACGGAGTAGCCGGGGCTTATGAGCAGTTCTTC. This translates into CASSPNGVAGAYEQFF.